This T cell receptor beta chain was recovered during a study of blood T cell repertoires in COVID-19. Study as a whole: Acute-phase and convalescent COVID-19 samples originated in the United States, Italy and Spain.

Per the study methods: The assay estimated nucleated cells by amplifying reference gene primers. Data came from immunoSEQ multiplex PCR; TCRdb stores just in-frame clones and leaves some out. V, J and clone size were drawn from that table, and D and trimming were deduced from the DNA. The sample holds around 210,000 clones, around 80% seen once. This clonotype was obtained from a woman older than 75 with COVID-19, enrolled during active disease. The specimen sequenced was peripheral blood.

The CDR3 sequence is CASIPGLENSPLHF. CDR3 DNA: TGTGCCAGCATCCCGGGACTCGAAAATTCACCCCTCCACTTT. J is TRBJ1-6 and V is TRBV5-5; possibly TRBD1 for D (5 bases). The CDR3 consists of 14 residues. CDR1 is SGHKS, CDR2 YYEKEE, per germline (reference sequence). Deletions cut 6 bases from V and 7 bases from J, with 14 bases between.